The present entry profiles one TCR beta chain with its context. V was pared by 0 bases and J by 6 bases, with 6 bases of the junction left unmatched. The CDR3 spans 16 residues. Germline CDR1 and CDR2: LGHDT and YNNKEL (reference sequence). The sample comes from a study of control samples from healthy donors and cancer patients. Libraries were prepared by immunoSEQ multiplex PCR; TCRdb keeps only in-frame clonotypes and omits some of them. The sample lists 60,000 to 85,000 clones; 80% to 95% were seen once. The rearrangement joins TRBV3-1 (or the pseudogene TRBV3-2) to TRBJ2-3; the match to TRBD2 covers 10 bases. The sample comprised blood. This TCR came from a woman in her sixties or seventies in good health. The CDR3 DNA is TGTGCCAGCAGCCAAGAGGCTAGCGGGAGAGTGGATACGCAGTATTTT. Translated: CASSQEASGRVDTQYF.